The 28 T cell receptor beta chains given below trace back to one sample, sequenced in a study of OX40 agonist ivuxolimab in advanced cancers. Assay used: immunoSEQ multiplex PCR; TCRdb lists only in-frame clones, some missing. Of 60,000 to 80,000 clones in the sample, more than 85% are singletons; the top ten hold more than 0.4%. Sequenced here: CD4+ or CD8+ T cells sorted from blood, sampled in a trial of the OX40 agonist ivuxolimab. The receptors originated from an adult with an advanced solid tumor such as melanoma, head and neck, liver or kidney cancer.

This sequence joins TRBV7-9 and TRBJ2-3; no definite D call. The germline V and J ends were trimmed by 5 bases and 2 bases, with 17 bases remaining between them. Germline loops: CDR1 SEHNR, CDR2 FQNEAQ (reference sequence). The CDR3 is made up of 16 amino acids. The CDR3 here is CASSPKRTQHTDTQYF. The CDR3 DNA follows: TGTGCCAGCAGCCCGAAACGGACGCAGCACACAGATACGCAGTATTTT.

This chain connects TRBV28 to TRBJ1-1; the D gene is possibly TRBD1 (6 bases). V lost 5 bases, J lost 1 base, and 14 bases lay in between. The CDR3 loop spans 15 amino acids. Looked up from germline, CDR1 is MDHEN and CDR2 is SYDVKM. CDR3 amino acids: CASSPWGTPNTEAFF. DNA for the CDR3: TGTGCCAGCAGTCCTTGGGGGACACCGAACACTGAAGCTTTCTTT. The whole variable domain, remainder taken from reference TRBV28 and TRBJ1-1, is DVKVTQSSRYLVKRTGEKVFLECVQDMDHENMFWYRQDPGLGLRLIYFSYDVKMKEKGDIPEGYSVSREKKERFSLILESASTNQTSMYLCASSPWGTPNTEAFFGQGTRLTVV.

For the CDR3, the DNA is TGCGCCAGCAGCCAAGTACCGGGGGCGAACACCGGGGAGCTGTTTTTT. It specifies CASSQVPGANTGELFF. This rearrangement joins TRBV4-3 to TRBJ2-2; a possible D gene is TRBD2 (6 bases). V lost 1 base to trimming and J lost 0 bases, with 9 bases between them. CDR1 is LGHNA, CDR2 YSLEER, per germline. The CDR3 runs 16 residues.

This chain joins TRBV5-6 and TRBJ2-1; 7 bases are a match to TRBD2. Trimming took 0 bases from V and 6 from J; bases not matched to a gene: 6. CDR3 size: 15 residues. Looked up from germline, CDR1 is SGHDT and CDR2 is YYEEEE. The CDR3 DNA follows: TGTGCCAGCAGCTTGGTTGGGGCGGGAGCCAATGAGCAGTTCTTC. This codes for CASSLVGAGANEQFF.

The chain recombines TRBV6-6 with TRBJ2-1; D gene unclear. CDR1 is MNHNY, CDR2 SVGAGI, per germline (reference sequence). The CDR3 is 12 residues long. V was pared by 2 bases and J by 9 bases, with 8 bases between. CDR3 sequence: CASSYTRSEQFF. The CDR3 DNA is TGTGCCAGCAGTTACACAAGGAGTGAGCAGTTCTTC.

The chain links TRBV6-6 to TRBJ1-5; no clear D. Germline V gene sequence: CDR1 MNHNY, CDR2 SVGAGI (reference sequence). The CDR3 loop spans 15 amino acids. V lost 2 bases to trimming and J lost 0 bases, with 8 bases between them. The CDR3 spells CASSYEEISNQPQHF. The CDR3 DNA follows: TGTGCCAGCAGTTACGAGGAGATTAGCAATCAGCCCCAGCATTTT.

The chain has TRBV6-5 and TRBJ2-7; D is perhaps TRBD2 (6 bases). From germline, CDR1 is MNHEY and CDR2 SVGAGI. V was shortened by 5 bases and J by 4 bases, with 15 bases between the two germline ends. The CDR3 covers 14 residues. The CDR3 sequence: CASSPGLRKYEQYF. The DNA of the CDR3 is TGTGCCAGCAGTCCGGGACTCCGAAAGTACGAGCAGTACTTC.

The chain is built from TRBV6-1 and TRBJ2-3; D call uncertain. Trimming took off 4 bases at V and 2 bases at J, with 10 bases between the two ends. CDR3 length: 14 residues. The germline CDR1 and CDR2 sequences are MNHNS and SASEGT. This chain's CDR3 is CASSVPVPTDTQYF. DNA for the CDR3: TGTGCCAGCAGTGTGCCCGTTCCCACAGATACGCAGTATTTT.

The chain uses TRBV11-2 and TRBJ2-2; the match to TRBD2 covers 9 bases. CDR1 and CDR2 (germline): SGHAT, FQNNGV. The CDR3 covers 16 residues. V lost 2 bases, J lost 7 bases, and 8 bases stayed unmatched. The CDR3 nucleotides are TGTGCCAGCAGCTTACAAGCGGGAGGATACATCGGGGAGCTGTTTTTT. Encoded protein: CASSLQAGGYIGELFF.

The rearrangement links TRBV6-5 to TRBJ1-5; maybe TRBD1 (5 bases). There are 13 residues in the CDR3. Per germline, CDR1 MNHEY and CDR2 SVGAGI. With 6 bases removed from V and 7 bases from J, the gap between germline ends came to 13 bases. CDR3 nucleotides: TGTGCCAGCAGCCTGGCTCAGGGCCAGCCCCAGCATTTT. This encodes CASSLAQGQPQHF.

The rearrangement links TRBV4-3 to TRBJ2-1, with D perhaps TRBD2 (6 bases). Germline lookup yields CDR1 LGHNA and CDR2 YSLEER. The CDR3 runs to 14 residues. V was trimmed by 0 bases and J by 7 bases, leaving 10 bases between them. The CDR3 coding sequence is TGCGCCAGCAGCCAAGATTTTAGCGGTAATGAGCAGTTCTTC. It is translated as CASSQDFSGNEQFF.

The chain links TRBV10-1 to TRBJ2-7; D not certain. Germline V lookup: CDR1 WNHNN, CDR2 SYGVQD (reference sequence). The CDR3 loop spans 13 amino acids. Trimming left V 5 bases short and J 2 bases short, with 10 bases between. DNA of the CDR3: TGCGCCAGCAGTTCCTCAACTACCTACGAGCAGTACTTC. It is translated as CASSSSTTYEQYF.

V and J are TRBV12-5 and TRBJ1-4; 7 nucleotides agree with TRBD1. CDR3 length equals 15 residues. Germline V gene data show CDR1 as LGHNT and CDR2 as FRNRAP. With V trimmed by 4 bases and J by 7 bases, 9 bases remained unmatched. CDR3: CASGSQTGAVEKLFF. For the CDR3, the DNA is TGTGCTAGTGGTTCTCAAACAGGGGCGGTTGAAAAACTGTTTTTT.

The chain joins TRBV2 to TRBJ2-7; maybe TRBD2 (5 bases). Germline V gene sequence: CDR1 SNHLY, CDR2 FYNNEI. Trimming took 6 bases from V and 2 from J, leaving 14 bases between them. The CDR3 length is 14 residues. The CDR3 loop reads CASSVHEGTYEQYF. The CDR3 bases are TGTGCCAGCAGCGTCCACGAGGGTACCTACGAGCAGTACTTC.

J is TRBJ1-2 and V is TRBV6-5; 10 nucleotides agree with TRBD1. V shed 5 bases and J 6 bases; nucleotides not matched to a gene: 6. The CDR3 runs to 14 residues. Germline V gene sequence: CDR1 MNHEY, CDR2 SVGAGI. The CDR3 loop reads CASSNGQGENGYTF. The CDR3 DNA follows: TGTGCCAGCAGTAATGGACAGGGGGAGAATGGCTACACCTTC.

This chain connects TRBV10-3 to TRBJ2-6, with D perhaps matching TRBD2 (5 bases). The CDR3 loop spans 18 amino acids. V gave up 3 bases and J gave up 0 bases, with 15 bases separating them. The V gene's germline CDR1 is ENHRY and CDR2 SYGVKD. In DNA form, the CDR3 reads TGTGCCATCAGTGAACGAGGGCAGCCGTACTCTGGGGCCAACGTCCTGACTTTC. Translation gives CAISERGQPYSGANVLTF.

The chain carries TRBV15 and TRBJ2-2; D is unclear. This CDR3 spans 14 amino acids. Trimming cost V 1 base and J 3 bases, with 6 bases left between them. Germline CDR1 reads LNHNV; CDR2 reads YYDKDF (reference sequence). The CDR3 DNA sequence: TGTGCCACCAGCAGAGCCGCATACACCGGGGAGCTGTTTTTT. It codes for CATSRAAYTGELFF.

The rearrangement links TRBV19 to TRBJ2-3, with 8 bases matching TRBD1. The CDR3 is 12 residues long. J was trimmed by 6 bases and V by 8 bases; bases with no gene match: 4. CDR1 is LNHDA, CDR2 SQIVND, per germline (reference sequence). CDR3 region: CASGQGGDTQYF. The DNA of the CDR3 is TGTGCCAGTGGACAGGGAGGCGATACGCAGTATTTT.

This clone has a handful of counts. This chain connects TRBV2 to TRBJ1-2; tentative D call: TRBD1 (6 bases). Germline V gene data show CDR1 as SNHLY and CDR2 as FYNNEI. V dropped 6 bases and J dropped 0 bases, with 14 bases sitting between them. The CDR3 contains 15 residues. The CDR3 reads CASRLQGTTNYGYTF. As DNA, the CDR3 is TGTGCCAGCAGGCTACAGGGAACGACTAACTATGGCTACACCTTC.

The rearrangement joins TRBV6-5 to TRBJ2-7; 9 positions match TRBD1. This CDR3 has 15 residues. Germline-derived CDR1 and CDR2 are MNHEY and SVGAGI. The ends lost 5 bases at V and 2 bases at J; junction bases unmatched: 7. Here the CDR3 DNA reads TGTGCCAGCAGTGCAGGACAGGGGAAGACCTACGAGCAGTACTTC. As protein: CASSAGQGKTYEQYF.

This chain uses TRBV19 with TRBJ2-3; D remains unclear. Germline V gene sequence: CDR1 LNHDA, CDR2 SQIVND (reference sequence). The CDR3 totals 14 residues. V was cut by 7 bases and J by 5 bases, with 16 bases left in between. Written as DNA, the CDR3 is TGTGCCAGTACCACCCCGGCGGTAGGAGATACGCAGTATTTT. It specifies CASTTPAVGDTQYF.

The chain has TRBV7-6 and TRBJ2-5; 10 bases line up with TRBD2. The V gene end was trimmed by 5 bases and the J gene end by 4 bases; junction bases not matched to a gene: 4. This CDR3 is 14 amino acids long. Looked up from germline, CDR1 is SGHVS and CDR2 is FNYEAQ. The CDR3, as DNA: TGTGCCAGCAGCCCCCTAGCGGGAGTAGAGACCCAGTACTTC. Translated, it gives CASSPLAGVETQYF.

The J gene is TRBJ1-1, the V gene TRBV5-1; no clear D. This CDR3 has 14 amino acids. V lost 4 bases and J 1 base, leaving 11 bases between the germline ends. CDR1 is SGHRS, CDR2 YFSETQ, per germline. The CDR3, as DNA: TGCGCCAGCAGCCACGGAAGTCAGAACACTGAAGCTTTCTTT. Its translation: CASSHGSQNTEAFF.

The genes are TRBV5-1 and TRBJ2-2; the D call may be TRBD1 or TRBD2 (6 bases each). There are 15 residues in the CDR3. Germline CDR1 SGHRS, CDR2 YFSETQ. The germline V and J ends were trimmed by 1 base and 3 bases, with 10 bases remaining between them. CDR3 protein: CASSLLGGYTGELFF. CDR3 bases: TGCGCCAGCAGCTTGTTGGGGGGCTACACCGGGGAGCTGTTTTTT.

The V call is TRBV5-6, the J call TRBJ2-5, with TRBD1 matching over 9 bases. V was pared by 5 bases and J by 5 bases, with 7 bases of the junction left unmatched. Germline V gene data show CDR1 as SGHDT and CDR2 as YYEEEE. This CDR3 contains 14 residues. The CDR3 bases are TGTGCCAGCAGTCAACAGGGGGCTCTGGAGACCCAGTACTTC. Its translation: CASSQQGALETQYF.

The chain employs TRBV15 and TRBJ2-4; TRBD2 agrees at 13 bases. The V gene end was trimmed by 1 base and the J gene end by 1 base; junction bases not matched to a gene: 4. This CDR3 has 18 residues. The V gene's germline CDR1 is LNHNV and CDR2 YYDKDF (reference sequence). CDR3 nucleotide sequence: TGTGCCACCAGCAGAGTCGGACTAGCGGGAGTTGCCAAAAACATTCAGTACTTC. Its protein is CATSRVGLAGVAKNIQYF. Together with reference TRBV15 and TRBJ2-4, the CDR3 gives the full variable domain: DAMVIQNPRYQVTQFGKPVTLSCSQTLNHNVMYWYQQKSSQAPKLLFHYYDKDFNNEADTPDNFQSRRPNTSFCFLDIRSPGLGDTAMYLCATSRVGLAGVAKNIQYFGAGTRLSVL.

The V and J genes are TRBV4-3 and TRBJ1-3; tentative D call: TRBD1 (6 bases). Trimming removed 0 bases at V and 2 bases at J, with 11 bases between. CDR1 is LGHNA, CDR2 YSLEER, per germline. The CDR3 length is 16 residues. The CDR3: CASSQDRTVPGNTIYF. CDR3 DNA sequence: TGCGCCAGCAGCCAAGATCGGACAGTGCCTGGAAACACCATATATTTT.

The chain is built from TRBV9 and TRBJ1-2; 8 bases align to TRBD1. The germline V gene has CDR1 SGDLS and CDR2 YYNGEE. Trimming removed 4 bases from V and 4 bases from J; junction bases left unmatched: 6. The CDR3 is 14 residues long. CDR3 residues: CASSRQGSGYGYTF. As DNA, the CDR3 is TGTGCCAGCAGCCGACAGGGGTCGGGCTATGGCTACACCTTC.